What follows describes a single T cell receptor (beta chain). The antigen remains undetermined. The entry originates in a study of response to subunit inactivated influenza vaccine. Findings of the study overall: T cells newly recruited by each seasonal influenza vaccination are few, the authors suggested.

Using its own MiXCR run on the RT-PCR reads, TCRdb lists one record per CDR3 protein. The table includes about 610,000 distinct CDR3 sequences, around 13% detected once. CDR1 SGHTA and CDR2 FQGNSA come from the germline V gene. Trimming shortened V by 6 bases and J by 5 bases, and 14 bases separated the two germline ends. The CDR3 spans 13 residues. The sequence was collected from a man aged 50 or older who received an inactivated influenza vaccine. The chain uses TRBV7-2 and TRBJ2-7; a weak D match, TRBD1 (6 bases). Source: PBMCs from blood, taken 11 to 12 days after vaccination. The CDR3 nucleotides read TGTGCCAGCAGACTCGGGACATGGGACGAGCAGTACTTC. It is translated as CASRLGTWDEQYF.